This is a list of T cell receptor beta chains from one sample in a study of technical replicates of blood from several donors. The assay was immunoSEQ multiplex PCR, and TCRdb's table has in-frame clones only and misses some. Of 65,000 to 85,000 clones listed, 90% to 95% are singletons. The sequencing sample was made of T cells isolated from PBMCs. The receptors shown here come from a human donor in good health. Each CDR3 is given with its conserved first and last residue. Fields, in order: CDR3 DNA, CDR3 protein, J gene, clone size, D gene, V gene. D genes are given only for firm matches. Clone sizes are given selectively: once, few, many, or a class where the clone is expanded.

cdr3_nt: TGTGCCAGCAGTGAAAATCAGGACACTGAAGCTTTCTTT
cdr3_aa: CASSENQDTEAFF
j_call: TRBJ1-1
clone_size: -
d_call: -
v_call: TRBV6-1

cdr3_nt: TGTGCCAGCAGCCCGTCCTACGAGCAGTACTTC
cdr3_aa: CASSPSYEQYF
j_call: TRBJ2-7
clone_size: -
d_call: -
v_call: TRBV6-1

cdr3_nt: TGTGCCAGCCAAGGCTTACAGGGTGCCTATCAGCCCCAGCATTTT
cdr3_aa: CASQGLQGAYQPQHF
j_call: TRBJ1-5
clone_size: -
d_call: -
v_call: TRBV28

cdr3_nt: TGTGCCAGCAGTTTAAAGGGAGGGCGCGAGCAGTACTTC
cdr3_aa: CASSLKGGREQYF
j_call: TRBJ2-7
clone_size: -
d_call: TRBD2
v_call: TRBV27

cdr3_nt: TGTGCCAGCAGCTGGGAGCGGGAGGCAACCTACGAGCAGTACTTC
cdr3_aa: CASSWEREATYEQYF
j_call: TRBJ2-7
clone_size: -
d_call: TRBD2
v_call: TRBV5-4

cdr3_nt: TGTGCCAGCAGTTTCCAGGGGGCGGCTCAGCCCCAGCATTTT
cdr3_aa: CASSFQGAAQPQHF
j_call: TRBJ1-5
clone_size: few
d_call: TRBD1
v_call: TRBV28

cdr3_nt: TGTGCCAGCAGCTTAGGGAGGACAGTTTTCTCTGGAAACACCATATATTTT
cdr3_aa: CASSLGRTVFSGNTIYF
j_call: TRBJ1-3
clone_size: -
d_call: -
v_call: TRBV7-8

cdr3_nt: TGTGCCAGCAGCCCTCAAACAGGGGGCGCCACTGAAGCTTTCTTT
cdr3_aa: CASSPQTGGATEAFF
j_call: TRBJ1-1
clone_size: few
d_call: TRBD1
v_call: TRBV13

cdr3_nt: TGTGCCAGCAGCTTAGACAGGGGGCCTCAGCCCCAGCATTTT
cdr3_aa: CASSLDRGPQPQHF
j_call: TRBJ1-5
clone_size: once
d_call: TRBD1
v_call: TRBV11-2

cdr3_nt: TGTGCCAGCAGCCCGGAGATATGGTCCGGGGAGCTGTTTTTT
cdr3_aa: CASSPEIWSGELFF
j_call: TRBJ2-2
clone_size: -
d_call: -
v_call: TRBV6-4

cdr3_nt: TGTGCCAGCAGCTTACGCCGGGATGAGCAGTTCTTC
cdr3_aa: CASSLRRDEQFF
j_call: TRBJ2-1
clone_size: -
d_call: -
v_call: TRBV7-9

cdr3_nt: TGTGCCAGCAGCGTCGGGTCCGTTGAGCCTATGAACACTGAAGCTTTCTTT
cdr3_aa: CASSVGSVEPMNTEAFF
j_call: TRBJ1-1
clone_size: -
d_call: -
v_call: TRBV9

cdr3_nt: TGCGCCAGCAGCCAGGGTTTAGGACAGACGAACACTGAAGCTTTCTTT
cdr3_aa: CASSQGLGQTNTEAFF
j_call: TRBJ1-1
clone_size: -
d_call: -
v_call: TRBV4-1

cdr3_nt: TGTGCCAGCAGGCCGGCGGGGATGTACGAGCAGTACTTC
cdr3_aa: CASRPAGMYEQYF
j_call: TRBJ2-7
clone_size: -
d_call: -
v_call: TRBV11-2

cdr3_nt: TGCGCCAGCAGCTTGGCCCCCAGCGCCAATCGCAATGAGCAGTTCTTC
cdr3_aa: CASSLAPSANRNEQFF
j_call: TRBJ2-1
clone_size: -
d_call: -
v_call: TRBV5-1

cdr3_nt: TGTGCCAGAAGCACAACAGGGAACACCGGGGAGCTGTTTTTT
cdr3_aa: CARSTTGNTGELFF
j_call: TRBJ2-2
clone_size: -
d_call: -
v_call: TRBV5-3

cdr3_nt: TGTGCCAGCAGCCAAGATTCTTCTAGCGGCTCCTACGAGCAGTACTTC
cdr3_aa: CASSQDSSSGSYEQYF
j_call: TRBJ2-7
clone_size: -
d_call: TRBD2
v_call: TRBV14

cdr3_nt: TGCAGTGCCGAGGACTCTGAAGCTTTCTTT
cdr3_aa: CSAEDSEAFF
j_call: TRBJ1-1
clone_size: once
d_call: -
v_call: TRBV20-1

cdr3_nt: TGTGCCATCAGTGACCCCGGACAGAAGAACACCGGGGAGCTGTTTTTT
cdr3_aa: CAISDPGQKNTGELFF
j_call: TRBJ2-2
clone_size: -
d_call: -
v_call: TRBV10-3

cdr3_nt: TGTGCCAGCAGCTTATTCCATCCCGGACAGGGCACCTATAGCAATCAGCCCCAGCATTTT
cdr3_aa: CASSLFHPGQGTYSNQPQHF
j_call: TRBJ1-5
clone_size: -
d_call: TRBD1
v_call: TRBV7-8

cdr3_nt: TGTGCCAGCAGCCGAGAGACAGGGAGGAATCAGCCCCAGCATTTT
cdr3_aa: CASSRETGRNQPQHF
j_call: TRBJ1-5
clone_size: few
d_call: TRBD1
v_call: TRBV7-8

cdr3_nt: TGTGCCAGCAGCTTAGGTGGACAGGGAGGAATTATTGGAAAACTGTTTTTT
cdr3_aa: CASSLGGQGGIIGKLFF
j_call: TRBJ1-4
clone_size: -
d_call: TRBD1
v_call: TRBV7-9

cdr3_nt: TGCGCCAGAAAGGACAGGACTTACGAGCAGTACTTC
cdr3_aa: CARKDRTYEQYF
j_call: TRBJ2-7
clone_size: -
d_call: TRBD1
v_call: TRBV10-1

cdr3_nt: TGTGCCACCAGCAGAGAGGCAGGTACCTACAATGAGCAGTTCTTC
cdr3_aa: CATSREAGTYNEQFF
j_call: TRBJ2-1
clone_size: few
d_call: -
v_call: TRBV15

cdr3_nt: TGTGCCAGCAGCTCGGGACTAGCGGGAGTTTCTGAGCAGTACTTC
cdr3_aa: CASSSGLAGVSEQYF
j_call: TRBJ2-7
clone_size: -
d_call: TRBD2
v_call: TRBV5-4

cdr3_nt: TGCGCCAGCAGCCAAGATTCACAAGGGGCGACCTACGAGCAGTACTTC
cdr3_aa: CASSQDSQGATYEQYF
j_call: TRBJ2-7
clone_size: -
d_call: -
v_call: TRBV4-1